This T cell receptor (beta chain) came from a study of blood T cell repertoires in COVID-19. Measured with immunoSEQ multiplex PCR; TCRdb has only the in-frame clones, and not every one. The sample lists nearly 250,000 clones; about 83% were seen once. The sample was PBMCs or T cells enriched from blood (not recorded which). The sequence derives from a woman aged 50 to 60 who had recovered from COVID-19.

For the CDR3, the DNA is TGTGCCAGCAGCTGGCCGGGACAGGGAGTCTACGAGCAGTACTTC. This gives the protein CASSWPGQGVYEQYF. The J gene is TRBJ2-7, the V gene TRBV11-2; 9 nucleotides line up with TRBD1. The ends lost 4 bases at V and 3 bases at J; junction bases unmatched: 7. Germline CDR1 is SGHAT and CDR2 is FQNNGV. The CDR3 contains 15 residues.